These 15 T cell receptor beta chains came from one sample sequenced in a study of blood T cell repertoires in COVID-19. The assay was immunoSEQ multiplex PCR, and TCRdb's table has in-frame clones only and misses some. The sample holds some 140,000 clones, roughly 84% seen once. The sequenced sample was PBMCs or T cells enriched from blood (not recorded which). All receptors derive from a man in his forties with acute COVID-19.

This clone was picked up a small number of times. CDR3 nucleotides: TGTGCCAGCAGCTTGCGTAATTCACCCCTCCACTTT. As protein: CASSLRNSPLHF. The rearrangement uses TRBV5-4 and TRBJ1-6, with D hard to call. From germline, CDR1 is SGHNT and CDR2 YYREEE (reference sequence). The CDR3 consists of 12 residues. V shed 1 base and J shed 6 bases, with 2 bases lying between them.

The rearrangement links TRBV6-5 to TRBJ1-5; weak D call: TRBD1 (5 bases). V was trimmed by 0 bases and J by 2 bases, leaving 8 bases between them. Germline V gene data show CDR1 as MNHEY and CDR2 as SVGAGI. The CDR3 runs 15 residues. The CDR3 loop is CASSYSGQGNQPQHF. The DNA for the CDR3 is TGTGCCAGCAGTTACTCGGGGCAGGGCAATCAGCCCCAGCATTTT.

This chain joins TRBV12-3 or TRBV12-4 and TRBJ2-7; possibly TRBD1 for D (5 bases). The CDR3 has 12 amino acids. The V end lost 8 bases, the J end lost 1 base, and 9 bases lay between the germline ends. The CDR3 nucleotides read TGTGCCAGCGGCAGGGCTTCCTACGAGCAGTACTTC. Protein: CASGRASYEQYF.

V usage is TRBV19 and J usage is TRBJ2-2; TRBD1 matches 11 bases. The trim removed 7 bases at V and 3 bases at J, leaving 1 base unmatched. In germline, CDR1 is LNHDA, CDR2 SQIVND (reference sequence). The CDR3 has 14 amino acids. The CDR3 DNA is TGTGCCAGTAAGGACAGGGGGCACACCGGGGAGCTGTTTTTT. As protein: CASKDRGHTGELFF.

The gene calls are TRBV9 and TRBJ1-2, with a weak D call TRBD1 (5 bases). V was shortened by 0 bases and J by 3 bases, with 15 bases between the two germline ends. The CDR3 extends over 16 amino acids. CDR1 and CDR2 (germline): SGDLS, YYNGEE. CDR3 region: CASSVDARGGYYGYTF. The CDR3 DNA is TGTGCCAGCAGCGTAGATGCACGGGGGGGGTACTATGGCTACACCTTC.

The gene calls are TRBV10-3 and TRBJ2-1; TRBD2 aligns across 10 bases. Germline V gives CDR1 ENHRY, CDR2 SYGVKD. V lost 8 bases, J lost 3 bases, and 4 bases stayed unmatched. CDR3 length equals 14 residues. In nucleotides, the CDR3 is TGTGCCATCGCTTCTAGCGGGGGCTACAATGAGCAGTTCTTC. Translating gives CAIASSGGYNEQFF.

This clone was picked up a small number of times. The V call is TRBV29-1, the J call TRBJ1-5; the D gene is possibly TRBD1 (6 bases). V was cut by 5 bases and J by 3 bases, with 11 bases left in between. The CDR3 loop spans 13 amino acids. CDR1 and CDR2 (germline): SQVTM, ANQGSEA. CDR3: CSVLQGNNQPQHF. The CDR3 nucleotides are TGCAGCGTTTTACAGGGCAACAATCAGCCCCAGCATTTT.

V and J are TRBV10-3 and TRBJ2-1, with TRBD2 as a possible D gene (6 bases). The CDR3 spans 12 residues. V was trimmed by 4 bases and J by 9 bases, leaving 10 bases between them. Germline V gene sequence: CDR1 ENHRY, CDR2 SYGVKD. This CDR3 is CAISGLDSEQFF. The CDR3 DNA sequence: TGTGCCATCAGTGGACTAGATAGTGAGCAGTTCTTC.

This chain connects TRBV5-1 to TRBJ2-3; no firm D call. This CDR3 spans 16 amino acids. V shed 0 bases and J shed 2 bases, with 13 bases lying between them. CDR1 is SGHRS, CDR2 YFSETQ, per germline. The CDR3 spells CASSLAGSFHTDTQYF. The CDR3 DNA follows: TGCGCCAGCAGCTTGGCAGGCTCTTTCCACACAGATACGCAGTATTTT.

The chain couples TRBV19 to TRBJ1-5, with a tentative D call TRBD1 (6 bases). In germline, CDR1 is LNHDA, CDR2 SQIVND (reference sequence). This CDR3 has 14 amino acids. V gave up 6 bases and J gave up 6 bases, with 15 bases separating them. The CDR3 DNA reads as TGTGCCAGTAGGTTTCGGGGGGCAAGTCAGCCCCAGCATTTT. Its translation: CASRFRGASQPQHF.

This clone was seen a handful of times. The V call is TRBV5-1, the J call TRBJ2-2; TRBD1 might be the D (5 bases). CDR1 and CDR2 from the germline V gene are SGHRS and YFSETQ. V was pared by 0 bases and J by 1 base, with 7 bases between. The CDR3 runs 15 residues. The CDR3 DNA is TGCGCCAGCAGCTTGGCCCAGGGGAACACCGGGGAGCTGTTTTTT. It specifies CASSLAQGNTGELFF.

This clone was counted only a few times. CDR3 in amino acids: CASSIETGGYYEQYF. In nucleotides, the CDR3 is TGTGCCAGCAGCATAGAAACAGGGGGCTACTACGAGCAGTACTTC. This chain uses TRBV7-8 with TRBJ2-7, with TRBD1 identical over 9 bases. The ends lost 5 bases at V and 3 bases at J; junction bases unmatched: 8. Germline loops: CDR1 SGHVS, CDR2 FQNEAQ. CDR3 length equals 15 residues.

The chain couples TRBV5-8 to TRBJ1-3; D unclear. CDR1 and CDR2 (germline): SGHTS, YDEGEE. CDR3 length: 16 amino acids. Trimming shortened V by 3 bases and J by 4 bases, and 17 bases separated the two germline ends. This CDR3 reads CASSWRATQPGNTIYF. DNA of the CDR3: TGTGCCAGCAGCTGGAGAGCAACCCAACCGGGAAACACCATATATTTT.

The chain joins TRBV3-1 (or the pseudogene TRBV3-2) to TRBJ2-7; D gene unclear. V dropped 1 base and J dropped 2 bases, with 6 bases sitting between them. The CDR3 loop spans 13 amino acids. Germline V CDR1 and CDR2: LGHDT, YNNKEL (reference sequence). In nucleotides, the CDR3 is TGTGCCAGCAGCCAAGCTGGGCCCTACGAGCAGTACTTC. Translating gives CASSQAGPYEQYF.

The V and J genes are TRBV6-5 and TRBJ2-7; the match to TRBD2 covers 8 bases. Germline V gives CDR1 MNHEY, CDR2 SVGAGI. The CDR3 length is 14 residues. V trimming: 10 bases; J trimming: 0 bases; junction bases outside the gene matches: 8. CDR3 region: CANRSGGSSYEQYF. Here the CDR3 DNA reads TGTGCCAATCGAAGCGGGGGCAGCTCCTACGAGCAGTACTTC.